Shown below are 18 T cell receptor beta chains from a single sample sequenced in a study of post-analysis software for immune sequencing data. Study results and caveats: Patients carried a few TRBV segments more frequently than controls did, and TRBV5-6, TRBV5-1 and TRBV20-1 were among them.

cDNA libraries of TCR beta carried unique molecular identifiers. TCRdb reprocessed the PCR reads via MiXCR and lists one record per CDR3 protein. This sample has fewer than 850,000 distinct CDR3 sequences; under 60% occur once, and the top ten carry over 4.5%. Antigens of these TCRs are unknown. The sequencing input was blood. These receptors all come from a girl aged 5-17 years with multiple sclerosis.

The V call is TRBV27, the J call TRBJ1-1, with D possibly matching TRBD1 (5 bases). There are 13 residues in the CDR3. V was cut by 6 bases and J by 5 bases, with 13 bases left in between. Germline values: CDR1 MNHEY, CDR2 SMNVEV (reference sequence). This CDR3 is CASSRREGTEAFF. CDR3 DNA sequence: TGTGCCAGCAGCCGCCGGGAGGGGACTGAAGCTTTCTTT.

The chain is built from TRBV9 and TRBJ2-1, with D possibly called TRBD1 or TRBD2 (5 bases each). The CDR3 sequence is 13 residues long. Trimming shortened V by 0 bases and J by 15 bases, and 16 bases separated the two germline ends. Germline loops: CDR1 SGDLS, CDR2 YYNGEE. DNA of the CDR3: TGTGCCAGCAGCGTAGGGGGCCGGGGTAGCCGGTTCTTC. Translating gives CASSVGGRGSRFF.

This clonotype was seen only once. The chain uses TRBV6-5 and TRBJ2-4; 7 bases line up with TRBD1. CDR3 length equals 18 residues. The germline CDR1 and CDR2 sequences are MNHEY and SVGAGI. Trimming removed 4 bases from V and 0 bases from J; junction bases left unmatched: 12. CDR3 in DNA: TGTGCCAGCAGTTCCATAGACAGGGCAAGAGGAGCCAAAAACATTCAGTACTTC. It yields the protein CASSSIDRARGAKNIQYF.

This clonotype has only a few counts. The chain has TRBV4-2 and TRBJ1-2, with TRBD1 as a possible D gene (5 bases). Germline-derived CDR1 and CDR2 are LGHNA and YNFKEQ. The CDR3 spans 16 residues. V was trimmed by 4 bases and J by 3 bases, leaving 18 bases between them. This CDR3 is CASSPGGTVADYGYTF. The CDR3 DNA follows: TGTGCCAGCAGCCCGGGGGGAACAGTTGCTGACTATGGCTACACCTTC.

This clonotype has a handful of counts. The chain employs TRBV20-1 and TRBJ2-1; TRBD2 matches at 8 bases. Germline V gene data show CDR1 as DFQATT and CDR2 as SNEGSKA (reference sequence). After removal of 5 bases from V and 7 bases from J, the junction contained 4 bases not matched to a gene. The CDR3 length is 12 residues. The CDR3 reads CSARRGGNEQFF. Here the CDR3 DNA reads TGCAGTGCTCGTCGGGGGGGAAATGAGCAGTTCTTC.

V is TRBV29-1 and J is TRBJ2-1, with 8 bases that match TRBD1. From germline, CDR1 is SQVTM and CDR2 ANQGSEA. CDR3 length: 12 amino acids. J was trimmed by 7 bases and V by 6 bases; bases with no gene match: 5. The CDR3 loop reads CSVSTGANEQFF. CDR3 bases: TGCAGCGTGTCGACAGGGGCGAATGAGCAGTTCTTC.

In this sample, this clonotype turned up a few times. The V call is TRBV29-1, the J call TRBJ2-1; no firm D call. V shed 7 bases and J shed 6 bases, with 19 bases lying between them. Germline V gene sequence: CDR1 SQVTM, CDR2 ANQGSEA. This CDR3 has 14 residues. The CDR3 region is CSGGWRNTPNEQFF. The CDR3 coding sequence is TGCAGCGGCGGCTGGCGGAATACCCCCAATGAGCAGTTCTTC.

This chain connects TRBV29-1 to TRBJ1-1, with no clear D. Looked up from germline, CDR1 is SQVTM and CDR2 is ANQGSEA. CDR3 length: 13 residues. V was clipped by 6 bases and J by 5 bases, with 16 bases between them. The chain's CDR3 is CSVFYSGGTEAFF. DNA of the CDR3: TGCAGCGTCTTCTATAGCGGAGGGACTGAAGCTTTCTTT.

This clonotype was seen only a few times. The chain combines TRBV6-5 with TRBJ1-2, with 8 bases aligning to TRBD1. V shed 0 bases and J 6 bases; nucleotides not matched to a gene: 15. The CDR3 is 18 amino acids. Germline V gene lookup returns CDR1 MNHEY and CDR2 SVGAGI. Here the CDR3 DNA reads TGTGCCAGCAGTTACTCGGGGGACAGGTTTTCTGAGAGCGATGGCTACACCTTC. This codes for CASSYSGDRFSESDGYTF.

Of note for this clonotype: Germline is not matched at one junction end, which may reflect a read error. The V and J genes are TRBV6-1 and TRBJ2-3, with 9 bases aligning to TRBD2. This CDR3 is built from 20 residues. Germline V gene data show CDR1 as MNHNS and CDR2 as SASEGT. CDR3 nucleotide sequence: TGTGCCAGCAGCCGGGTAAGCGGGAGGCCCGAATCAATAGGCGCAGATATGCAGTATTTT. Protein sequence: CASSRVSGRPESIGADMQYF.

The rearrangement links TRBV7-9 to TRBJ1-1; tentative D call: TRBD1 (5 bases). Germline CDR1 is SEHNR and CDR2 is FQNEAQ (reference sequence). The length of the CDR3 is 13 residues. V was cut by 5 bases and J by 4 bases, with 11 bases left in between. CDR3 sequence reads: CASSQGGGTEAFF. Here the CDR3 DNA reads TGTGCCAGCAGCCAGGGAGGAGGCACTGAAGCTTTCTTT.

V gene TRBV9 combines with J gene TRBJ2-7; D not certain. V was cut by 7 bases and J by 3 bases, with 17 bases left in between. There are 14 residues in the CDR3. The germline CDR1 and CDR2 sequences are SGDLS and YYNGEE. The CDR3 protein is CASGPALSGYEQYF. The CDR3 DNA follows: TGTGCCAGCGGCCCAGCCCTCTCCGGCTACGAGCAGTACTTC.

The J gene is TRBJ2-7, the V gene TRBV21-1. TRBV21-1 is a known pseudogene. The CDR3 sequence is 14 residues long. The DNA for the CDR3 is TGTGCCAGCGGCCGATACGCCGTCGGGTACGAGCAGTACTTC. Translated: CASGRYAVGYEQYF.

The CDR3 bases are TGTGCCAGCAGTGAAAACAACCCGACAGGCAAAGTCCACTTT. Translating it yields CASSENNPTGKVHF. This chain uses TRBV6-1 with TRBJ1-6; possible D gene TRBD1, 6 bases. The CDR3 has 14 residues. In germline, CDR1 is MNHNS, CDR2 SASEGT. Trimming removed 2 bases from V and 17 bases from J, with 19 bases in between.

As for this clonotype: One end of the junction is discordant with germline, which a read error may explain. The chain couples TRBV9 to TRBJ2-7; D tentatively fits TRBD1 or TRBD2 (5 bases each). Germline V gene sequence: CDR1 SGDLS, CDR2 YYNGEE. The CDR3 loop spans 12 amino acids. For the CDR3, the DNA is TGCGCCAGTGGGGCGGACTCTGGCGAGCAGTACTTC. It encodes CASGADSGEQYF.

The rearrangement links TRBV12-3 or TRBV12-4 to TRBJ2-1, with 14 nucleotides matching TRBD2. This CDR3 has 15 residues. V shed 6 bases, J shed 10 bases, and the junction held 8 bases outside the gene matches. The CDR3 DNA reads TGTGCCAGCAGCCCGGGACTAGCGGGAGTGTTGGAGCAGTTCTTC. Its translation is CASSPGLAGVLEQFF.

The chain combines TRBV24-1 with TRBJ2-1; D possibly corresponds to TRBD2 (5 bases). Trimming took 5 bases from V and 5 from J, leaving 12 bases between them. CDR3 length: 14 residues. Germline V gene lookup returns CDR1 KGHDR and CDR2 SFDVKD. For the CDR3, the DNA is TGTGCCACCAGTGTCTCGACTACCCACAATGAGCAGTTCTTC. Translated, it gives CATSVSTTHNEQFF.

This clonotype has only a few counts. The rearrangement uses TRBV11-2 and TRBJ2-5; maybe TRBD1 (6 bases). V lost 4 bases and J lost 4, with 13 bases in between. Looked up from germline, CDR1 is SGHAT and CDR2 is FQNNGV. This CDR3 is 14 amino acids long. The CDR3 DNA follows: TGTGCCAGCAGCTACAGGGTGTCTCGAGAGACCCAGTACTTC. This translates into CASSYRVSRETQYF. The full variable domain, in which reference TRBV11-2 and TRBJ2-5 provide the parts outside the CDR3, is EAGVAQSPRYKIIEKRQSVAFWCNPISGHATLYWYQQILGQGPKLLIQFQNNGVVDDSQLPKDRFSAERLKGVDSTLKIQPAKLEDSAVYLCASSYRVSRETQYFGPGTRLLVL.